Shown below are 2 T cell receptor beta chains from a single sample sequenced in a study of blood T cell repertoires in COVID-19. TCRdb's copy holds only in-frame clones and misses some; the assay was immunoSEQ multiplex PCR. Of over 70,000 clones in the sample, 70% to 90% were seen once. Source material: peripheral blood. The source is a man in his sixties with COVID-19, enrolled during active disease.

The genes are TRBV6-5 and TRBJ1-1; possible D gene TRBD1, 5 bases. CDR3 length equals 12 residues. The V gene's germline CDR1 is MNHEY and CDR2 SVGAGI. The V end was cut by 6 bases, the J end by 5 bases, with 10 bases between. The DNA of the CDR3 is TGTGCCAGCAGCCCCCAGGGAACTGAAGCTTTCTTT. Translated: CASSPQGTEAFF.

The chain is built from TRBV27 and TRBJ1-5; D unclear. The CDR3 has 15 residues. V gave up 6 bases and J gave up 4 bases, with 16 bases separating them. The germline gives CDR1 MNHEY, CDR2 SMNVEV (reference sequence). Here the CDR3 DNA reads TGTGCCAGCAGCAATACCCCCGCGATTAATCAGCCCCAGCATTTT. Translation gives CASSNTPAINQPQHF.